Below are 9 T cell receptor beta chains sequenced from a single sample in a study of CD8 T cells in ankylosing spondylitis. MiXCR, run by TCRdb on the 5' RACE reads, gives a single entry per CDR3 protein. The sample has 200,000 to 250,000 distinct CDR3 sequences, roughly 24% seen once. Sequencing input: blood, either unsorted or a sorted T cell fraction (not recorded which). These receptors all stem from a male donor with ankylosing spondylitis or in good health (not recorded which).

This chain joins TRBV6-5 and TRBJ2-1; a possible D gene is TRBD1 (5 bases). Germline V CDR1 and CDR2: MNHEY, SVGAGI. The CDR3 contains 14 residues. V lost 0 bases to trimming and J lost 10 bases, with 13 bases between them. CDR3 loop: CASSYSAGYDEQFF. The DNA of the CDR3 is TGTGCCAGCAGTTACTCGGCAGGGTATGACGAGCAGTTCTTC.

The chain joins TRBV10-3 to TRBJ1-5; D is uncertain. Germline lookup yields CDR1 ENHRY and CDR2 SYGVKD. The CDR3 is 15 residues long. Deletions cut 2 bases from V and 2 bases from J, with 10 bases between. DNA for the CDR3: TGTGCCATCAGTGAGGGAGAAAAGGGCAATCAGCCCCAGCATTTT. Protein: CAISEGEKGNQPQHF.

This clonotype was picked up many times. In nucleotides, the CDR3 is TGCGCCAGCAGCGGAATAAGCTCCTACAATGAGCAGTTCTTC. Residues: CASSGISSYNEQFF. This chain uses TRBV5-1 with TRBJ2-1; no firm D call. Deletions cut 4 bases from V and 0 bases from J, with 8 bases between. Germline CDR1 SGHRS, CDR2 YFSETQ. CDR3 length: 14 amino acids.

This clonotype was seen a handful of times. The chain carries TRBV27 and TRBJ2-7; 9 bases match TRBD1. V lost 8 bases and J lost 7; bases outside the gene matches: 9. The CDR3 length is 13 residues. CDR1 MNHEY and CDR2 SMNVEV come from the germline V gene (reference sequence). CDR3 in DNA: TGTGCCAGCCGGGGACAGGGTGTGAGGGAGCAGTACTTC. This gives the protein CASRGQGVREQYF.

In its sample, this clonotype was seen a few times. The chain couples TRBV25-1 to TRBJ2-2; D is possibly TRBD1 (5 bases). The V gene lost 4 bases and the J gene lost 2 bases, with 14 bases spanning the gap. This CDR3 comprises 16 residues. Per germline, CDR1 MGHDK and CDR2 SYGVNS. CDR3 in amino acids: CASSVSGAGNTGELFF. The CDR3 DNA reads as TGTGCCAGCAGTGTCAGTGGGGCAGGAAACACCGGGGAGCTGTTTTTT.

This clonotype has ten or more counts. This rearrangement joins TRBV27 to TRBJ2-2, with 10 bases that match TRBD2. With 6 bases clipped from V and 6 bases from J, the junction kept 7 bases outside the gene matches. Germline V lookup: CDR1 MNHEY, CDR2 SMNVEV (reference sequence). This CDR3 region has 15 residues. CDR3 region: CASSSSGRRSGELFF. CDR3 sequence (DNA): TGTGCCAGCAGCAGTAGCGGGAGGAGATCCGGGGAGCTGTTTTTT.

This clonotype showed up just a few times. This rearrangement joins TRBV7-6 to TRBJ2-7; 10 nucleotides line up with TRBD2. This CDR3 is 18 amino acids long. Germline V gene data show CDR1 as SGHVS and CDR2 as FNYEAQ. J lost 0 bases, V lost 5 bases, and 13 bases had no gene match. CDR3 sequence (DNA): TGTGCCAGCAGCCCACGTGTGGGGCTAGCGGGAGTCTCCTACGAGCAGTACTTC. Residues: CASSPRVGLAGVSYEQYF.

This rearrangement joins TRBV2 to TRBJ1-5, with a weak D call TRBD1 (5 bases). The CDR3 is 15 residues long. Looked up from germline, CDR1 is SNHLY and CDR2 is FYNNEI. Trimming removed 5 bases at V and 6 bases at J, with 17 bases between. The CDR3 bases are TGTGCCAGCAGTTCCGTCCGGGGGGTTGGTCAGCCCCAGCATTTT. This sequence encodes CASSSVRGVGQPQHF.

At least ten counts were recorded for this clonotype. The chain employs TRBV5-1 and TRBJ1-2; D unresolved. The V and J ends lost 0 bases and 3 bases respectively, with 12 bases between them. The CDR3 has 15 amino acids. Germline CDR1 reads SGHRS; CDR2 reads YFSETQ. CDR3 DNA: TGCGCCAGCAGCTTGGGGCGGGCTAGCCACTATGGCTACACCTTC. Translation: CASSLGRASHYGYTF.